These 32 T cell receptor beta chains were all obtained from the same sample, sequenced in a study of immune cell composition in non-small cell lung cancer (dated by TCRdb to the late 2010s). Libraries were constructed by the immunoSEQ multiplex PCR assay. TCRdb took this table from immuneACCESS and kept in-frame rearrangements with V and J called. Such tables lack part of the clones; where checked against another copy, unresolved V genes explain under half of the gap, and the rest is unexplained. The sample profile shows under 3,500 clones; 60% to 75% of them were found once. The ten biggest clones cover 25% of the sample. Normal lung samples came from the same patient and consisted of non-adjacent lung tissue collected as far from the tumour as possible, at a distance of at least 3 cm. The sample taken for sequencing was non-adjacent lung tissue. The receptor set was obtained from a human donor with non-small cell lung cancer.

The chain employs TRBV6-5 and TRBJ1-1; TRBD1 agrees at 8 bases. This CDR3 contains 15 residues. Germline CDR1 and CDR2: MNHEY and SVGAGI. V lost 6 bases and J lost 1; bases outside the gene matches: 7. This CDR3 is CASRPPGGANTEAFF. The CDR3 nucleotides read TGTGCCAGCAGACCGCCAGGGGGCGCGAACACTGAAGCTTTCTTT.

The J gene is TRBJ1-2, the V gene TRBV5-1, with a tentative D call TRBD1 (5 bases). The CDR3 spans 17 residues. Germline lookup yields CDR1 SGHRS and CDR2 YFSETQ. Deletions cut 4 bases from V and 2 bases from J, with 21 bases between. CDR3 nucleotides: TGCGCCAGCAGCCCGGGGGTGGCTACACGAGGGAACTATGGCTACACCTTC. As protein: CASSPGVATRGNYGYTF.

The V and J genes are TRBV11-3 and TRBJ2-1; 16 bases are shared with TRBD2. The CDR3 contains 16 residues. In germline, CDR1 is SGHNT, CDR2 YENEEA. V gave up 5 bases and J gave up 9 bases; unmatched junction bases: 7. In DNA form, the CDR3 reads TGTGCCAGCAGCGAGGGACTAGCGGGAGGGCGTGGTGAGCAGTTCTTC. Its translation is CASSEGLAGGRGEQFF. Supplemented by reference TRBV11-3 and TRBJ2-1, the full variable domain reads EAGVVQSPRYKIIEKKQPVAFWCNPISGHNTLYWYLQNLGQGPELLIRYENEEAVDDSQLPKDRFSAERLKGVDSTLKIQPAELGDSAVYLCASSEGLAGGRGEQFFGPGTRLTVL.

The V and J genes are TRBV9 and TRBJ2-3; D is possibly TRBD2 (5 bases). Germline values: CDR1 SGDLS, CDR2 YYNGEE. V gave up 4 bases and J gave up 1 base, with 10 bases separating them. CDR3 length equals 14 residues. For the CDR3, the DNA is TGTGCCAGCAGCCTTACCGGGGGCACAGATACGCAGTATTTT. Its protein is CASSLTGGTDTQYF.

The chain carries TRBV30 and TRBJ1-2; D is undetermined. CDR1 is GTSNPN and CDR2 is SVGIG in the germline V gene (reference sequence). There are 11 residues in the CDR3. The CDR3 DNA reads TGTGTAACTGAAGCTAACTATGGCTACACCTTC. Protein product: CVTEANYGYTF. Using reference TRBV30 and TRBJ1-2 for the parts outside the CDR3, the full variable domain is SQTIHQWPATLVQPVGSPLSLECTVEGTSNPNLYWYRQAAGRGLQLLFYSVGIGQISSEVPQNLSASRPQDRQFILSSKKLLLSDSGFYLCVTEANYGYTFGSGTRLTVV.

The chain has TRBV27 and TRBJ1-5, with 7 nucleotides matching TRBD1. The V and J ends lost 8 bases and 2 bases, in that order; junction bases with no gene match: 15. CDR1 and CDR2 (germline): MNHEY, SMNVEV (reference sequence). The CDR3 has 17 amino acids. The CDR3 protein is CASRGRGIVYGNQPQHF. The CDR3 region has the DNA TGTGCCAGCCGGGGCAGGGGGATTGTCTACGGCAATCAGCCCCAGCATTTT.

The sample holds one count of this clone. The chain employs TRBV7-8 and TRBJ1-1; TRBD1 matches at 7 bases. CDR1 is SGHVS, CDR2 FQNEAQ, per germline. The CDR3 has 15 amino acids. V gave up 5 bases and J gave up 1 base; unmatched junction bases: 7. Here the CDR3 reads CASSLSQGWNTEAFF. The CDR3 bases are TGTGCCAGCAGCCTTTCACAGGGGTGGAACACTGAAGCTTTCTTT.

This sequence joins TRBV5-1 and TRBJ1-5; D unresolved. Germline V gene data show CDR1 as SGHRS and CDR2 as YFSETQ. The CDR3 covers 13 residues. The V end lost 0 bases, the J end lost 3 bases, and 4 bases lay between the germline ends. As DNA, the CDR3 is TGCGCCAGCAGCTTGGCTTCCAATCAGCCCCAGCATTTT. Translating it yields CASSLASNQPQHF.

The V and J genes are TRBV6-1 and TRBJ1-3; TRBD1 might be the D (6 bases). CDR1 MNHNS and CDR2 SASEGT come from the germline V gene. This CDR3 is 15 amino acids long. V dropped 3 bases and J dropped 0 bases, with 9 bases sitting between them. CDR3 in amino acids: CASSDRTASGNTIYF. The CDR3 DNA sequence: TGTGCCAGCAGTGACCGGACAGCCTCTGGAAACACCATATATTTT.

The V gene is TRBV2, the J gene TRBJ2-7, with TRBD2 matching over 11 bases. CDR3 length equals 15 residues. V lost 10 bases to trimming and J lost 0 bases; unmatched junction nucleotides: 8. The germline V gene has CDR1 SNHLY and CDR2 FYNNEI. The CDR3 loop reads CATLPSGGTSYEQYV. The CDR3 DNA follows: TGTGCCACCCTACCTAGCGGGGGGACCTCCTACGAGCAGTACGTC.

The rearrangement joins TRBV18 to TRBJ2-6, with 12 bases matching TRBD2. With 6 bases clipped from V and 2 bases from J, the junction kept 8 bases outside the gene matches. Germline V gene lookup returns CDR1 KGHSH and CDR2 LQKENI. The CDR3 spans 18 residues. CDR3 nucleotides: TGTGCCAGCTCCCCCTTAGGACTAGCGGGGACTGGGGCCAACGTCCTGACTTTC. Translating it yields CASSPLGLAGTGANVLTF.

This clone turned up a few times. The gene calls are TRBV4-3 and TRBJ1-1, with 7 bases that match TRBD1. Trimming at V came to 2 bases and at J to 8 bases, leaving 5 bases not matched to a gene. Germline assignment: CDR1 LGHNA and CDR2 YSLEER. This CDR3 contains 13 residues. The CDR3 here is CASSQRQGLEAFF. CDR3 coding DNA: TGCGCCAGCAGCCAAAGACAGGGACTCGAAGCTTTCTTT.

CDR3 DNA: TGTGCCAGCAGTTTATCACGCAGGGGCAATCAGCCCCAGCATTTT. Translating it yields CASSLSRRGNQPQHF. The rearrangement links TRBV27 to TRBJ1-5; the D gene is possibly TRBD1 (5 bases). V lost 0 bases and J lost 2, with 8 bases in between. Germline V lookup: CDR1 MNHEY, CDR2 SMNVEV (reference sequence). The CDR3 consists of 15 residues.

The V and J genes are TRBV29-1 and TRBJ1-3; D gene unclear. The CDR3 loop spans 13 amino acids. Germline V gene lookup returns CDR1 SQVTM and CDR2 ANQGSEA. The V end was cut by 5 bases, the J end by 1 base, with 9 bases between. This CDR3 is CSVWTDSGNTIYF. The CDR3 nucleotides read TGCAGCGTTTGGACTGATTCTGGAAACACCATATATTTT.

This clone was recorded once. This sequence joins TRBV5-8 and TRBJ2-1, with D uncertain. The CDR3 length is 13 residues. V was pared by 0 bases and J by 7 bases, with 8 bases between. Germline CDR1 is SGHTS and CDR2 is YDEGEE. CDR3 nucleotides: TGTGCCAGCAGCTTGGGTCAGCGAAATGAGCAGTTCTTC. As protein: CASSLGQRNEQFF.

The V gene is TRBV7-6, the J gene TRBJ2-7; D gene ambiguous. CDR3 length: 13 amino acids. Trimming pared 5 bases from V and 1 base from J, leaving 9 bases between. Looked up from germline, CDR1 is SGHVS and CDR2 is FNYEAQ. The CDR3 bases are TGTGCCAGCAGCCGCAGCGATTCCTACGAGCAGTACTTC. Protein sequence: CASSRSDSYEQYF.

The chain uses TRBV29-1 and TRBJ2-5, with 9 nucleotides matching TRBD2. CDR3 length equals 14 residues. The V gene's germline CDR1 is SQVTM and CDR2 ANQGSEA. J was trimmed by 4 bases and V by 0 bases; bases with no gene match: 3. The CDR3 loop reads CSVEETSGLETQYF. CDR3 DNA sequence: TGCAGCGTTGAAGAAACTAGCGGGCTAGAGACCCAGTACTTC.

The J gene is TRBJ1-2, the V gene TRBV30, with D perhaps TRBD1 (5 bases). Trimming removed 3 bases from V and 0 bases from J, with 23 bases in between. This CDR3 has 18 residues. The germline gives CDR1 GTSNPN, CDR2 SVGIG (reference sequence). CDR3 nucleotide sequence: TGTGCCTGGAGGACCAAGCCGGGGGTGGGGAAGACTAACTATGGCTACACCTTC. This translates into CAWRTKPGVGKTNYGYTF.

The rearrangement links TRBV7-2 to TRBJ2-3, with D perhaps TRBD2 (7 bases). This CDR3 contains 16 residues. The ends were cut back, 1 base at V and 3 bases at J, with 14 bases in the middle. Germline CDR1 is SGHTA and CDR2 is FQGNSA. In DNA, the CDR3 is TGTGCCAGCAGCTTAGAAAGCAGGGGAGGGACAGATACGCAGTATTTT. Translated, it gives CASSLESRGGTDTQYF.

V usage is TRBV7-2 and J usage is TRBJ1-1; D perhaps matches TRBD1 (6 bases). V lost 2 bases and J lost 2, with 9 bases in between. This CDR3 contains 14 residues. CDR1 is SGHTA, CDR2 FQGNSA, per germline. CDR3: CASSLLQGNTEAFF. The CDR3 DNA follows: TGTGCCAGCAGCTTACTACAGGGAAACACTGAAGCTTTCTTT.

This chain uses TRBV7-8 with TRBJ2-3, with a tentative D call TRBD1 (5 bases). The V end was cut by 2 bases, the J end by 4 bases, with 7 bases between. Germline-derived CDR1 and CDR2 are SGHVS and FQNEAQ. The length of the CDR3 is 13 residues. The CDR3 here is CASSLQGPDTQYF. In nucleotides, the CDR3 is TGTGCCAGCAGCTTACAGGGTCCAGATACGCAGTATTTT.

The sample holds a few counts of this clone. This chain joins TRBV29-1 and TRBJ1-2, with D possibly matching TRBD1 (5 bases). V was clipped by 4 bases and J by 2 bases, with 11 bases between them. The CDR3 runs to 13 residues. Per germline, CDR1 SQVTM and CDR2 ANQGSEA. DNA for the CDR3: TGCAGCGTTGTAACTGGGGCGAACTATGGCTACACCTTC. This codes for CSVVTGANYGYTF.

For the CDR3, the DNA is TGTGCCAGTAGTACGACAGGGGGCAACACCGGGGAGCTGTTTTTT. Its protein is CASSTTGGNTGELFF. The chain has TRBV19 and TRBJ2-2, with TRBD1 matching 10 bases. This CDR3 region has 15 residues. Germline lookup yields CDR1 LNHDA and CDR2 SQIVND (reference sequence). The V gene end was trimmed by 4 bases and the J gene end by 2 bases; junction bases not matched to a gene: 1.

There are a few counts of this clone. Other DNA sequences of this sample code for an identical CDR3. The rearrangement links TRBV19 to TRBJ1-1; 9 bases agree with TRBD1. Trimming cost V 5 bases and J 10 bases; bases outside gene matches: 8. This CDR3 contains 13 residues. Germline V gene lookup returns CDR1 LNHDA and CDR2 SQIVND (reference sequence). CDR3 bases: TGTGCCAGTAGTGGGGACAGGGAAAGCTCAGCTTTCTTT. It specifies CASSGDRESSAFF.

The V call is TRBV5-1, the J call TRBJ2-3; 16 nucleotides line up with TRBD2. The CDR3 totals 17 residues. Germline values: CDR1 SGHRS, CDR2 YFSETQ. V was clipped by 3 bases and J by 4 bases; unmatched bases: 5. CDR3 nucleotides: TGCGCCAGCAGCTCCTCCGGGACTAGCGGGGGGGCAGATACGCAGTATTTT. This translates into CASSSSGTSGGADTQYF. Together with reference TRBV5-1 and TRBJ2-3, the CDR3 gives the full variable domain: KAGVTQTPRYLIKTRGQQVTLSCSPISGHRSVSWYQQTPGQGLQFLFEYFSETQRNKGNFPGRFSGRQFSNSRSEMNVSTLELGDSALYLCASSSSGTSGGADTQYFGPGTRLTVL.

The CDR3 sequence: CASSVTGNTEAFF. CDR3 bases: TGTGCCAGCAGCGTAACAGGGAACACTGAAGCTTTCTTT. The V and J genes are TRBV9 and TRBJ1-1; tentative D call: TRBD1 (5 bases). Germline V gene sequence: CDR1 SGDLS, CDR2 YYNGEE. The CDR3 has 13 residues. The germline V and J ends were trimmed by 1 base and 1 base, with 5 bases remaining between them.

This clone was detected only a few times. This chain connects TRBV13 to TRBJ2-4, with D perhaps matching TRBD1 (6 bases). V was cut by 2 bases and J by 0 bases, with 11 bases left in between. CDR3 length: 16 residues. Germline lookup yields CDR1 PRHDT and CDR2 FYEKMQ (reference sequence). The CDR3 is CASSLQGTLAKNIQYF. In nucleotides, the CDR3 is TGTGCCAGCAGCTTACAGGGGACCTTAGCCAAAAACATTCAGTACTTC.

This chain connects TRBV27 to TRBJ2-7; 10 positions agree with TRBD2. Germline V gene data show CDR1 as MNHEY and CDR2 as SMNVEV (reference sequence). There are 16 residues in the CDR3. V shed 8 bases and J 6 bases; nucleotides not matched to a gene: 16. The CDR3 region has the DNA TGTGCCAGCGCCTTTCTAAGAGCGGGAGGGCCGACCGAGCAGTACGTC. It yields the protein CASAFLRAGGPTEQYV.

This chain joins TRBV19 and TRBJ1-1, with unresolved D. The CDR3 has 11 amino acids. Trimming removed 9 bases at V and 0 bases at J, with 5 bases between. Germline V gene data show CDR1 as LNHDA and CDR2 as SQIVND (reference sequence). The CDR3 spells CASKMNTEAFF. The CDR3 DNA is TGTGCCAGCAAAATGAACACTGAAGCTTTCTTT.

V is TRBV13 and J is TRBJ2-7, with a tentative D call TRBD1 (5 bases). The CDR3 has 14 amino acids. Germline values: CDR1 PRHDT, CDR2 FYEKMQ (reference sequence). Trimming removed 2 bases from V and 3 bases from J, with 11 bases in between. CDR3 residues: CASSLIRAYYEQYF. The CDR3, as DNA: TGTGCCAGCAGCTTAATCAGGGCCTACTACGAGCAGTACTTC. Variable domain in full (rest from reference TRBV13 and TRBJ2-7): AAGVIQSPRHLIKEKRETATLKCYPIPRHDTVYWYQQGPGQDPQFLISFYEKMQSDKGSIPDRFSAQQFSDYHSELNMSSLELGDSALYFCASSLIRAYYEQYFGPGTRLTVT.

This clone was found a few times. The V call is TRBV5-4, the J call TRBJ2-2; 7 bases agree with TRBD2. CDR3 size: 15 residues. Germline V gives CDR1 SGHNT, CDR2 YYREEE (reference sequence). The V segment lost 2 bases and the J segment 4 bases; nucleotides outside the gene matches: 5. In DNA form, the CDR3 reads TGTGCCAGCAGCTTAGGTAGCGGGCCCACCGGGGAGCTGTTTTTT. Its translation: CASSLGSGPTGELFF.

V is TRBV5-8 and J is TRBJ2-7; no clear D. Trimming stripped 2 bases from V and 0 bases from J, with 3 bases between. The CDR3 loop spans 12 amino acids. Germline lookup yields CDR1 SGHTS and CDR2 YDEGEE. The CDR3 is CASSFYSYEQYF. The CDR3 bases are TGTGCCAGCAGCTTCTACTCCTACGAGCAGTACTTC.